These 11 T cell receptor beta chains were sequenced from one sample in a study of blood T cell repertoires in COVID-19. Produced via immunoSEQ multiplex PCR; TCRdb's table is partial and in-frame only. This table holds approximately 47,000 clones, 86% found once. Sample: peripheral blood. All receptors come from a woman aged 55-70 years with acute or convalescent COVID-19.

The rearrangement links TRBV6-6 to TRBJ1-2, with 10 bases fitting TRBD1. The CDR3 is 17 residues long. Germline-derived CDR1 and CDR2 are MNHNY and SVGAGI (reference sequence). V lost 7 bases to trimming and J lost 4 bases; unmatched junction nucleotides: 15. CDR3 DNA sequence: TGTGCCAGCACTCGGACAGGGGGACAGACCGCATCCTATGGCTACACCTTC. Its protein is CASTRTGGQTASYGYTF.

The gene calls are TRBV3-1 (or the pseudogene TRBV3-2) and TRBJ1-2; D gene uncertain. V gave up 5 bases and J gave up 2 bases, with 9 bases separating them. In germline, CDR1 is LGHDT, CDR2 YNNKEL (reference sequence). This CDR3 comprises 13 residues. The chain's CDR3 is CASSSAGNYGYTF. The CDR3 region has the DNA TGTGCCAGCAGCTCGGCCGGGAACTATGGCTACACCTTC.

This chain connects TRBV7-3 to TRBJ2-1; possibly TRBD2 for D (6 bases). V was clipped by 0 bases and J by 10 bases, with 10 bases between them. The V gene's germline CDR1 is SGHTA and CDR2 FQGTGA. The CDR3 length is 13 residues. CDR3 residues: CASSLTPAGEQFF. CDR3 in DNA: TGTGCCAGCAGCTTAACCCCTGCGGGAGAGCAGTTCTTC.

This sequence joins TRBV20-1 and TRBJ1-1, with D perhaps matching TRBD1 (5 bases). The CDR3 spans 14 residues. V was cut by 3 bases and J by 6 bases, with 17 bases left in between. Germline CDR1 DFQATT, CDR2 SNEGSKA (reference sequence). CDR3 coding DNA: TGCAGTGCTAGTCACCCTACAGGCAGCGCTGAAGCTTTCTTT. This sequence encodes CSASHPTGSAEAFF.

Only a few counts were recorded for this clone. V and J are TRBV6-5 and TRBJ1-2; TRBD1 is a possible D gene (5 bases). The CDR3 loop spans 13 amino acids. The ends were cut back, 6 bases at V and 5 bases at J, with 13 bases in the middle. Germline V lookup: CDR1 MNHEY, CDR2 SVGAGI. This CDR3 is CASSLTDGYGYTF. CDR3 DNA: TGTGCCAGCAGCCTGACAGACGGGTATGGCTACACCTTC.

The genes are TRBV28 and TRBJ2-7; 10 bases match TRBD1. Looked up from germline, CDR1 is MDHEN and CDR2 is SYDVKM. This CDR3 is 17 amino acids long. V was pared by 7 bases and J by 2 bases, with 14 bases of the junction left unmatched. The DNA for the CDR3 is TGTGCCAGCATGATGGACAGGGGGTTTGGTAGGGCCTACGAGCAGTACTTC. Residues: CASMMDRGFGRAYEQYF.

The CDR3 sequence is CASSLAGDRSYGYTF. In DNA form, the CDR3 reads TGCGCCAGCAGCTTGGCCGGGGACAGATCATATGGCTACACCTTC. The rearrangement links TRBV5-1 to TRBJ1-2, with 7 bases fitting TRBD1. Germline V gene sequence: CDR1 SGHRS, CDR2 YFSETQ. The trim removed 0 bases at V and 5 bases at J, leaving 7 bases unmatched. The CDR3 has 15 amino acids.

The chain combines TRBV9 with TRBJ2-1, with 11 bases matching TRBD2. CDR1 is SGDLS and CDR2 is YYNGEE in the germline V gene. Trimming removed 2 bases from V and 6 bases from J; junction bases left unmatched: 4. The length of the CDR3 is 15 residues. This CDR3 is CASSVTSGNFNEQFF. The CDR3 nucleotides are TGTGCCAGCAGCGTGACTAGCGGGAACTTCAATGAGCAGTTCTTC. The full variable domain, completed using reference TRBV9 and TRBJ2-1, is DSGVTQTPKHLITATGQRVTLRCSPRSGDLSVYWYQQSLDQGLQFLIQYYNGEERAKGNILERFSAQQFPDLHSELNLSSLELGDSALYFCASSVTSGNFNEQFFGPGTRLTVL.

For the CDR3, the DNA is TGTGCCACCAGCATTGAACAGGGTTCCTATGGCTACACCTTC. Protein sequence: CATSIEQGSYGYTF. The rearrangement uses TRBV2 and TRBJ1-2; D possibly corresponds to TRBD1 (6 bases). The V gene lost 10 bases and the J gene lost 4 bases, with 19 bases spanning the gap. Germline V gene lookup returns CDR1 SNHLY and CDR2 FYNNEI. This CDR3 contains 14 residues.

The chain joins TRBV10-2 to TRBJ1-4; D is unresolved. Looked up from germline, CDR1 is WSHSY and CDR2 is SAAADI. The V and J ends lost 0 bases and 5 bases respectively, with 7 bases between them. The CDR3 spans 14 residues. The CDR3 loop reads CASSESAVNEKLFF. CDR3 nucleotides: TGCGCCAGCAGTGAGTCGGCAGTAAATGAAAAACTGTTTTTT.

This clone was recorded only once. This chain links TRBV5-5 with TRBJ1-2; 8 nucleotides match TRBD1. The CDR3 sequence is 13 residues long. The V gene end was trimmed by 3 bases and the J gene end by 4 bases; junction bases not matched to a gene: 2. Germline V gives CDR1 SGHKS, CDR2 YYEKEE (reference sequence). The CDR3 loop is CASSSTGGYGYTF. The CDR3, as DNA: TGTGCCAGCAGCTCTACAGGGGGCTATGGCTACACCTTC.